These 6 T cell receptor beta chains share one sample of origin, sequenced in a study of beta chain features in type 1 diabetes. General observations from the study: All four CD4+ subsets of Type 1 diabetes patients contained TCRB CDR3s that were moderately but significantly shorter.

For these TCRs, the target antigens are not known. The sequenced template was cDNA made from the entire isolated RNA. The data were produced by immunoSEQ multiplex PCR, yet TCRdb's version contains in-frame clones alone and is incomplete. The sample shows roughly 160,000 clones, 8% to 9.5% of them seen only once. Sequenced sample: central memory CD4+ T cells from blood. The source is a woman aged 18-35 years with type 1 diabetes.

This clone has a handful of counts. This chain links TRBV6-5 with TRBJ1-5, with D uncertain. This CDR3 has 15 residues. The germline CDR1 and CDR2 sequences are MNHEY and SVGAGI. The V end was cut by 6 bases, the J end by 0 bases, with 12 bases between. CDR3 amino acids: CASSDGGYSNQPQHF. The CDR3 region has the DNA TGTGCCAGCAGCGACGGCGGATATAGCAATCAGCCCCAGCATTTT.

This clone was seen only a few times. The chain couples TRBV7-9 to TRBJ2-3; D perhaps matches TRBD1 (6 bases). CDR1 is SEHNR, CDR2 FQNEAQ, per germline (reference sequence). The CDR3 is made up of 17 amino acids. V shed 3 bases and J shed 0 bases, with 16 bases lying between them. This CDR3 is CASSLGAQGSSTDTQYF. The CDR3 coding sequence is TGTGCCAGCAGCTTGGGGGCACAGGGATCTAGCACAGATACGCAGTATTTT.

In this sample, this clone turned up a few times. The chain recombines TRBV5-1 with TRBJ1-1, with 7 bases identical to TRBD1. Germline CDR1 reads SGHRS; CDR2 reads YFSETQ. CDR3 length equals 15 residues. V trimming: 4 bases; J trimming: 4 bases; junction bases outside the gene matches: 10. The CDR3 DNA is TGCGCCAGCAGCAAAGGACAGGAGGTGGGCACTGAAGCTTTCTTT. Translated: CASSKGQEVGTEAFF. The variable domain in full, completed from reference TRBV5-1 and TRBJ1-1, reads KAGVTQTPRYLIKTRGQQVTLSCSPISGHRSVSWYQQTPGQGLQFLFEYFSETQRNKGNFPGRFSGRQFSNSRSEMNVSTLELGDSALYLCASSKGQEVGTEAFFGQGTRLTVV.

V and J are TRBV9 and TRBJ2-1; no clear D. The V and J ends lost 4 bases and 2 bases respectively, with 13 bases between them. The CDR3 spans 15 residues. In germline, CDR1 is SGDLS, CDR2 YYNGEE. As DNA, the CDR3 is TGTGCCAGCAGCCCCTCGGGTGTCCCCTACAATGAGCAGTTCTTC. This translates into CASSPSGVPYNEQFF.

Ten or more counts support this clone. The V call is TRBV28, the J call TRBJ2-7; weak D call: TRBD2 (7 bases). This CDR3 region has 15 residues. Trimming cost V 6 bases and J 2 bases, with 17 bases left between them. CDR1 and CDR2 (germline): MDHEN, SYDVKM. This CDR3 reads CASSAAGAVTYEQYF. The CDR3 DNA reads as TGTGCCAGCAGCGCGGCGGGGGCCGTCACCTACGAGCAGTACTTC.

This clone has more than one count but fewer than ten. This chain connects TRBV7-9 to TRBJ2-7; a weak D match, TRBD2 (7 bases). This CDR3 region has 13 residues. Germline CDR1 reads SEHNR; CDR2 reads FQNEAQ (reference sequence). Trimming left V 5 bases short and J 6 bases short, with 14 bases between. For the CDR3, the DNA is TGTGCCAGCAGCCCCTCGGCGGGGGCCGAGCAGTACTTC. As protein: CASSPSAGAEQYF.